The rows below give T cell receptor beta chains drawn from one sample of a study of preoperative IRX-2 immunotherapy in early breast cancer. The repertoire was sequenced with immunoSEQ multiplex PCR; TCRdb's copy has only in-frame clones and lacks some. The sample comprises over 25,000 clones, around 72% of which are singletons, and around 7% rests with the top ten. The sample was lymph node tissue, taken after IRX-2 immunotherapy. The receptors were sampled from a human donor with breast cancer. Each CDR3 is given with its conserved first and last residue. The D gene is left open where the match is weak. Clone size is given for some rows only: seen once, a few or many times, or a class if the clone is expanded.

cdr3_nt,cdr3_aa,clone_size,v_call,j_call,d_call
TGTGCCAGTAGTCCCCGGGGGACGAGAACTAATGAAAAACTGTTTTTT,CASSPRGTRTNEKLFF,.,TRBV19,TRBJ1-4,.
TGTGCCAGCAGCTTAGACAGCCGGGACAGAGAAAAACTGTTTTTT,CASSLDSRDREKLFF,few,TRBV11-3,TRBJ1-4,TRBD1
TGTGCCTGGAGTGGACCGGGACTAGGCTCCTACGAGCAGTACTTC,CAWSGPGLGSYEQYF,.,TRBV30,TRBJ2-7,TRBD2
TGTGCCAGCAGCTCAGACCGTAAGACTGAAGCTTTCTTT,CASSSDRKTEAFF,.,TRBV6-8,TRBJ1-1,.
TGCGCCAGCAGCTTCGCCCTGGGAGCGGAACTCACAGATACGCAGTATTTT,CASSFALGAELTDTQYF,.,TRBV5-1,TRBJ2-3,.
TGTGCCATCAGTGGCGGAGACGAGCAGTACTTC,CAISGGDEQYF,once,TRBV6-4,TRBJ2-7,.
TGTGCCATCAGTGACTCAGGGGAAGGTGGCTACACCTTC,CAISDSGEGGYTF,.,TRBV6-8,TRBJ1-2,.
TGTGCCAGCAGTTTCCAGGAGGGGATTCGGCCCCAGCATTTT,CASSFQEGIRPQHF,.,TRBV27,TRBJ1-5,.
TGTGCCAGCAGCTACCGCCAGTTTACTAATTTTGGCAATCAGCCCCAGCATTTT,CASSYRQFTNFGNQPQHF,.,TRBV7-6,TRBJ1-5,.
TGTGCCAGCAGTTACTCTAGCATAGAGACCCAGTACTTC,CASSYSSIETQYF,.,TRBV6-8,TRBJ2-5,.
TGTGCCAGCAGCGCAAACCAGGTTGGAGGAAACATTCAGTACTTC,CASSANQVGGNIQYF,.,TRBV11-3,TRBJ2-4,.
TGCGCCAGCAGCTTGAAAGTTCAGTCCCACCAAGAGACCCAGTACTTC,CASSLKVQSHQETQYF,once,TRBV5-1,TRBJ2-5,.
TGTGCCTGGAACCGACTAGCGGGAAGCGTAGAGACCCAGTACTTC,CAWNRLAGSVETQYF,once,TRBV30,TRBJ2-5,TRBD2
TGCGCCAGCGGGCTAGCGGCAAGCTCCTACAATGAGCAGTTCTTC,CASGLAASSYNEQFF,.,TRBV1,TRBJ2-1,.
TGCGCCAGCAGCCACCCCAGGAGGGGTGCCCCCTACGAGCAGTACTTC,CASSHPRRGAPYEQYF,.,TRBV5-1,TRBJ2-7,.
TGTGCCAGCAGCTGGACTAGCGGGAGAGTCGAGCAGTACTTC,CASSWTSGRVEQYF,.,TRBV6-8,TRBJ2-7,TRBD2
TGCGCCAGCAAGGGTTATTCACAGGAGGGTGAGCAGTACTTC,CASKGYSQEGEQYF,.,TRBV5-1,TRBJ2-7,.
TGTGCCGGCGGAGATAGCTCTGGGGCCAACGTCCTGACTTTC,CAGGDSSGANVLTF,few,TRBV6-8,TRBJ2-6,.
TGTGCCAGCAAAGGTGTCCAGATGACCTCTAACTATGGCTACACCTTC,CASKGVQMTSNYGYTF,once,TRBV6-8,TRBJ1-2,.
TGTGCCAGCAGCCCCGACGGCCGAAACACCGGGGAGCTGTTTTTT,CASSPDGRNTGELFF,.,TRBV11-3,TRBJ2-2,.
TGTGCCAGCCTAGGACAGTTAAGGCTTTATGGCTACACCTTC,CASLGQLRLYGYTF,once,TRBV6-7,TRBJ1-2,.
TGTGCCAGCAGCCGCGGAACAGGGAGCCTTGCCCACTATGGCTACACCTTC,CASSRGTGSLAHYGYTF,few,TRBV11-3,TRBJ1-2,.
TGTGCCAGTAGTATAGATCTGAGATTGGCGCAGTATTTT,CASSIDLRLAQYF,.,TRBV19,TRBJ2-3,.
TGTGCCAGCACCATAGGGACTCTGAGCACAGATACGCAGTATTTT,CASTIGTLSTDTQYF,.,TRBV6-8,TRBJ2-3,.
TGTGCCAGCAGTTACTCGCGACAGGCCGCCTACGAGCAGTACTTC,CASSYSRQAAYEQYF,.,TRBV6-8,TRBJ2-7,.
TGTGCCAGCAGCAAAGCGGGAGGGACAGATACGCAGTATTTT,CASSKAGGTDTQYF,.,TRBV11-3,TRBJ2-3,TRBD2
TGTGCCACCGGGAAACGGGGGATCTCGGGGGCAACTAATGAAAAACTGTTTTTT,CATGKRGISGATNEKLFF,.,TRBV19,TRBJ1-4,.
TGTGCCAGCAGCTTAGTTGGACTAGCGGGGAGGAAACCTTCCTACGAGCAGTACTTC,CASSLVGLAGRKPSYEQYF,.,TRBV11-3,TRBJ2-7,TRBD2
TGTGCCACCAGGGGACAGGGAACGAACACTGAAGCTTTCTTT,CATRGQGTNTEAFF,.,TRBV15,TRBJ1-1,TRBD1
TGTGCCAGCAGCTTAGTATATAGCAGGGAGGATGGCTACACCTTC,CASSLVYSREDGYTF,.,TRBV7-5,TRBJ1-2,.
TGTGCCAGCAGTCAGGGGGGACACAGCACAGATACGCAGTATTTT,CASSQGGHSTDTQYF,.,TRBV6-4,TRBJ2-3,.
TGTGCCAGCAGTTCCACGATCCGCTATGGCTACACCTTC,CASSSTIRYGYTF,.,TRBV28,TRBJ1-2,.
TGTGCCAGCAGACCGGGGGAGATCGGATTAGAGACCCAGTACTTC,CASRPGEIGLETQYF,.,TRBV28,TRBJ2-5,.
TGTGCCAGCAGTTTAGGGGTAGGGGGCTGGGCTTTCTTT,CASSLGVGGWAFF,.,TRBV28,TRBJ1-1,TRBD1
TGTGCCAGCAGTTTACCCAGGCGGCAGGGGGCTCGCAATCAGCCCCAGCATTTT,CASSLPRRQGARNQPQHF,.,TRBV28,TRBJ1-5,TRBD1
TGTGCCAGCATCACCCCACAGCTGGGGCAGCCCCAGCATTTT,CASITPQLGQPQHF,.,TRBV28,TRBJ1-5,.
TGTGCCAGTAGTATAGACCCGACAGGCCCAACAAATGAGCAGTTCTTC,CASSIDPTGPTNEQFF,once,TRBV19,TRBJ2-1,.
TGTGCCAGCAGATTCTCGGGGGACAACACTGAAGCTTTCTTT,CASRFSGDNTEAFF,.,TRBV6-8,TRBJ1-1,.
TGTGCCAGCAGTTACGTGGGCGGTACTGAGCAGTTCTTC,CASSYVGGTEQFF,.,TRBV6-8,TRBJ2-1,.
TGTGCCAGCAGCTTACGAACTATACTAGCCAGCACAGATACGCAGTATTTT,CASSLRTILASTDTQYF,.,TRBV7-1,TRBJ2-3,.
TGTGCCAGCAGCCAAGGACTAGCTTCGGGTGAGCAGTTCTTC,CASSQGLASGEQFF,few,TRBV14,TRBJ2-1,TRBD2
TGTGCCAGCTCACCACCTCAGAAAATGAACACTGAAGCTTTCTTT,CASSPPQKMNTEAFF,.,TRBV18,TRBJ1-1,.
TGTGCCAGCTCACCACTTTTGGGACTGTCGAACACTGAAGCTTTCTTT,CASSPLLGLSNTEAFF,.,TRBV18,TRBJ1-1,.
TGTGCCAGCAGCTTAGCCAAGCACCCAGCACCGGGGAGACCCTACAATGAGCAGTTCTTC,CASSLAKHPAPGRPYNEQFF,.,TRBV7-8,TRBJ2-1,.
TGTGCCAGCAGCTCCCGGACAGGGGGCTACAATGAGCAGTTCTTC,CASSSRTGGYNEQFF,.,TRBV11-3,TRBJ2-1,TRBD1
TGCGCCAGCAGTGACACCGACTACGAGCAGTACTTC,CASSDTDYEQYF,.,TRBV10-2,TRBJ2-7,.
TGTGCCTGGAGGGGACAGGGGGCATCTGGAAACACCATATATTTT,CAWRGQGASGNTIYF,once,TRBV30,TRBJ1-3,TRBD1
TGTGCCTCCGAGGACACTTATGGCTACACCTTC,CASEDTYGYTF,.,TRBV30,TRBJ1-2,.
TGCGCCAGCAGTGAAAACGGGTATGGCTACACCTTC,CASSENGYGYTF,.,TRBV10-2,TRBJ1-2,.
TGTGCCAGTAGGAGACAGGGGACCTACGAGCAGTACTTC,CASRRQGTYEQYF,.,TRBV19,TRBJ2-7,TRBD1
TGCAGCGTTGGGGACAGGAAATCCCCCGGGGAGCTGTTTTTT,CSVGDRKSPGELFF,.,TRBV29-1,TRBJ2-2,TRBD1
TGTGCCAGCAGACTGGGGACAAGCTCCTACAATGAGCAGTTCTTC,CASRLGTSSYNEQFF,once,TRBV7-7,TRBJ2-1,.
TGTGCCAGCAGTATTCATGGACAGGGGAAAAACATTCAGTACTTC,CASSIHGQGKNIQYF,.,TRBV28,TRBJ2-4,TRBD1
TGTGCCAGCAGTTTTCGGGGACTAGCGGGAGCAGGCGGGGCCAACGTCCTGACTTTC,CASSFRGLAGAGGANVLTF,.,TRBV6-4,TRBJ2-6,TRBD2